A single sample gave rise to the 24 T cell receptor beta chains below, sequenced in a study of blood T cells in healthy people across ages. A J-beta primer mix and a sample-barcoded 5' primer were used in a second PCR of roughly 7 to 12 cycles. TCRdb redid the calling of the 5' RACE reads with MiXCR, one entry per CDR3 protein. The data show roughly 800,000 distinct CDR3 sequences, roughly 25% seen once. Separately, the same data were catalogued under a study of T cells of mothers and their children.

Input material: blood. These receptors came from a boy younger than 18 in good health.

On this clonotype itself: An end of the junction does not agree with germline; a read error may underlie this. The V gene is TRBV20-1, the J gene TRBJ2-2; 11 bases line up with TRBD2. Germline CDR1 reads DFQATT; CDR2 reads SNEGSKA (reference sequence). The CDR3 spans 15 residues. The CDR3 spells CSARVGLAATGELVF. CDR3 nucleotides: TGCAGTGCTAGAGTGGGACTAGCGGCCACCGGGGAGCTGGTTTTT.

This clonotype was seen more than once but under ten times. The chain links TRBV11-2 to TRBJ2-5; TRBD2 agrees at 12 bases. The germline V gene has CDR1 SGHAT and CDR2 FQNNGV. There are 15 residues in the CDR3. V trimming: 5 bases; J trimming: 4 bases; junction bases outside the gene matches: 5. The CDR3 loop is CASSAGLAGPETQYF. The DNA for the CDR3 is TGTGCCAGCAGCGCCGGACTAGCGGGACCAGAGACCCAGTACTTC.

The chain employs TRBV7-6 and TRBJ2-5, with 10 positions matching TRBD1. Matching the DNA end better, TRBJ2-1 makes the J call doubtful. The germline V gene has CDR1 SGHVS and CDR2 FNYEAQ. CDR3 length: 14 amino acids. The CDR3 DNA follows: TGTGCCAGCAGCTTCGGACAGGGGGTTATGGAGCAGTTCTTC. It translates to CASSFGQGVMEQFF.

Concerning this clonotype: One end of the junction fails to match germline, which may point to a read error. The V call is TRBV16, the J call TRBJ2-4; perhaps TRBD1 as D (5 bases). Germline V gene sequence: CDR1 KGHSY, CDR2 FQNENV. This CDR3 is built from 14 residues. CDR3 coding DNA: TGTGCCAGCAGCCGCCAGGGTCGCAAAGACATTCAGTACTTC. Translation: CASSRQGRKDIQYF.

In nucleotides, the CDR3 is TGTGCCAGCAGCTCCGGGACAGGGGCTGTCTACGAGCAGTACTTC. Amino acid sequence: CASSSGTGAVYEQYF. V and J are TRBV11-1 and TRBJ2-1; 10 bases agree with TRBD1. The DNA end is more similar to TRBJ2-7, so the J call may be wrong. This CDR3 has 15 amino acids. The germline V gene encodes CDR1 SGHAT and CDR2 FQDESV (reference sequence).

The chain links TRBV12-5 to TRBJ2-3; 8 bases are shared with TRBD2. After removal of 2 bases from V and 10 bases from J, the junction contained 11 bases not matched to a gene. Germline CDR1 is LGHNT and CDR2 is FRNRAP. The CDR3 has 15 amino acids. Here the CDR3 reads CASGLSGGRDEAQYF. DNA of the CDR3: TGTGCTAGTGGTTTGTCGGGGGGGCGCGATGAAGCGCAGTATTTT.

The rearrangement uses TRBV7-8 and TRBJ2-5; 7 bases line up with TRBD1. CDR1 is SGHVS, CDR2 FQNEAQ, per germline. The CDR3 is 13 amino acids. V shed 7 bases and J 5 bases; nucleotides not matched to a gene: 7. CDR3 residues: CASTTRGQETQYF. CDR3 nucleotides: TGTGCCAGCACCACGAGGGGGCAGGAGACCCAGTACTTC.

The genes are TRBV28 and TRBJ2-7; the match to TRBD2 covers 8 bases. J gave up 5 bases and V 4 bases, and 13 bases lay outside the gene matches. The CDR3 runs 16 residues. Germline loops: CDR1 MDHEN, CDR2 SYDVKM. For the CDR3, the DNA is TGTGCCAGCAGTTCCCCCTCAGCGGGAGTATCCCACGAGCAGTACTTC. Translated, it gives CASSSPSAGVSHEQYF. The whole variable domain, filled in from reference TRBV28 and TRBJ2-7, reads DVKVTQSSRYLVKRTGEKVFLECVQDMDHENMFWYRQDPGLGLRLIYFSYDVKMKEKGDIPEGYSVSREKKERFSLILESASTNQTSMYLCASSSPSAGVSHEQYFGPGTRLTVT.

The chain recombines TRBV2 with TRBJ2-3; 12 bases map to TRBD2. Germline lookup yields CDR1 SNHLY and CDR2 FYNNEI. Trimming removed 4 bases from V and 4 bases from J; junction bases left unmatched: 6. The length of the CDR3 is 16 residues. CDR3 sequence: CASSAELAGGADTQYF. The DNA for the CDR3 is TGTGCCAGCAGTGCCGAACTAGCGGGAGGAGCAGATACGCAGTATTTT.

This clonotype was detected a few times. This chain joins TRBV27 and TRBJ2-5, with D possibly TRBD1 on 5 matching bases. Germline lookup yields CDR1 MNHEY and CDR2 SMNVEV (reference sequence). This CDR3 has 11 residues. V was trimmed by 7 bases and J by 13 bases, leaving 16 bases between them. The DNA for the CDR3 is TGTGCCAGCACCGACAGCACTGCCCTGTACTTC. Its translation: CASTDSTALYF.

The sample holds one count of this clonotype. The chain uses TRBV20-1 and TRBJ1-5; the D is unclear. CDR1 and CDR2 (germline): DFQATT, SNEGSKA (reference sequence). The CDR3 totals 13 residues. V was clipped by 1 base and J by 4 bases, with 8 bases between them. CDR3 amino acids: CSARGLINQPQHF. The DNA for the CDR3 is TGCAGTGCTAGAGGACTGATTAATCAGCCCCAGCATTTT.

This clonotype was seen a single time. This rearrangement joins TRBV7-2 to TRBJ2-1; no definite D call. The DNA end favors TRBJ2-7, so the J call may be wrong. Germline lookup yields CDR1 SGHTA and CDR2 FQGNSA. This CDR3 is built from 15 residues. CDR3: CASSLDASRTYEQYF. Here the CDR3 DNA reads TGTGCCAGCAGCTTAGATGCCTCGCGTACCTACGAGCAGTACTTC.

This clonotype has more than one count but fewer than ten. The chain combines TRBV29-1 with TRBJ1-2; 12 bases are a match to TRBD1. This CDR3 is built from 16 residues. J was trimmed by 6 bases and V by 6 bases; bases with no gene match: 14. Germline CDR1 SQVTM, CDR2 ANQGSEA. CDR3 sequence: CSVLGQGARLNDGYTF. DNA of the CDR3: TGCAGCGTGTTGGGACAGGGGGCAAGGTTAAACGATGGCTACACCTTC.

This chain uses TRBV7-9 with TRBJ2-7, with TRBD2 matching 11 bases. The CDR3 is 15 residues long. The V gene end was trimmed by 5 bases and the J gene end by 5 bases; junction bases not matched to a gene: 8. CDR1 is SEHNR, CDR2 FQNEAQ, per germline (reference sequence). The CDR3 spells CASSHSGGATNEQYF. DNA for the CDR3: TGTGCCAGCAGCCATAGCGGGGGGGCAACCAACGAGCAGTACTTC. Together with reference TRBV7-9 and TRBJ2-7, the CDR3 gives the full variable domain: DTGVSQNPRHKITKRGQNVTFRCDPISEHNRLYWYRQTLGQGPEFLTYFQNEAQLEKSRLLSDRFSAERPKGSFSTLEIQRTEQGDSAMYLCASSHSGGATNEQYFGPGTRLTVT.

This rearrangement joins TRBV12-3 or TRBV12-4 to TRBJ1-5; 7 nucleotides align to TRBD1. With 4 bases clipped from V and 7 bases from J, the junction kept 7 bases outside the gene matches. The CDR3 consists of 14 residues. The CDR3 DNA reads as TGTGCCAGCAGTTCGTCGACAGGGAGCCAGCCCCAGCATTTT. It yields the protein CASSSSTGSQPQHF.

The table lists this clonotype with a few counts. This CDR3 reads CASSQDPGQGWETQYF. The CDR3 DNA reads as TGCGCCAGCAGCCAAGATCCGGGACAGGGGTGGGAGACCCAGTACTTC. The chain recombines TRBV4-3 with TRBJ2-5; 10 positions agree with TRBD1. The length of the CDR3 is 16 residues. In germline, CDR1 is LGHNA, CDR2 YSLEER. The J segment lost 5 bases and the V segment lost 0 bases, leaving 6 bases of the junction unmatched.

The chain combines TRBV7-9 with TRBJ1-2; D is unclear. The CDR3 is 15 residues long. Per germline, CDR1 SEHNR and CDR2 FQNEAQ (reference sequence). The ends were cut back, 4 bases at V and 8 bases at J, with 20 bases in the middle. Here the CDR3 reads CASSSSGLSVGGYTF. The DNA for the CDR3 is TGTGCCAGCAGCTCCAGCGGCCTCAGTGTTGGCGGCTACACCTTC.

The gene calls are TRBV7-2 and TRBJ1-4; D unresolved. The V end was cut by 5 bases, the J end by 3 bases, with 7 bases between. The CDR3 runs to 13 residues. CDR1 is SGHTA, CDR2 FQGNSA, per germline. The chain's CDR3 is CASSAGPNEKLFF. The DNA of the CDR3 is TGTGCCAGCAGCGCCGGTCCTAATGAAAAACTGTTTTTT.

The gene calls are TRBV12-3 or TRBV12-4 and TRBJ2-5; D might be TRBD2 (6 bases). The germline V and J ends were trimmed by 1 base and 1 base, with 10 bases remaining between them. The CDR3 contains 15 residues. The CDR3 DNA sequence: TGTGCCAGCAGTTTAGGGCTACTAGCCCAAGAGACCCAGTACTTC. It specifies CASSLGLLAQETQYF.

A few counts support this clonotype. V and J are TRBV24-1 and TRBJ2-3; D remains unclear. V gave up 1 base and J gave up 7 bases, with 5 bases separating them. CDR1 is KGHDR, CDR2 SFDVKD, per germline. The CDR3 length is 12 residues. The CDR3 reads CATSDFLNTQYF. In DNA, the CDR3 is TGTGCCACCAGTGATTTTCTTAATACGCAGTATTTT.

In this sample, this clonotype turned up a few times. V and J are TRBV2 and TRBJ2-5; D possibly corresponds to TRBD1 (5 bases). The CDR3 sequence is 11 residues long. Trimming took off 4 bases at V and 13 bases at J, with 13 bases between the two ends. Germline loops: CDR1 SNHLY, CDR2 FYNNEI. The CDR3 here is CASSGDDSLYF. The CDR3 DNA reads as TGTGCCAGCAGTGGAGATGACAGCCTGTACTTC.

This clonotype was found a few times. V gene TRBV27 combines with J gene TRBJ2-4, with D perhaps given as TRBD1 or TRBD2 (7 bases each). CDR3 length: 15 residues. Trimming took 6 bases from V and 6 from J, leaving 18 bases between them. Germline CDR1 reads MNHEY; CDR2 reads SMNVEV (reference sequence). CDR3 region: CASSLQGGALNIQYF. CDR3 nucleotides: TGTGCCAGCAGCCTCCAGGGGGGGGCCTTAAACATTCAGTACTTC.

In this sample, this clonotype turned up a few times. The chain is built from TRBV29-1 and TRBJ2-5; a weak D match, TRBD1 (5 bases). The tail of the sequence fits TRBJ2-7 better, so the J call may be wrong. The length of the CDR3 is 13 residues. Germline V gene data show CDR1 as SQVTM and CDR2 as ANQGSEA. The CDR3 loop reads CSVRTREAYEQYF. The CDR3 nucleotides are TGCAGCGTACGGACAAGGGAAGCCTACGAGCAGTACTTC.

The J gene is TRBJ2-5, the V gene TRBV6-7; TRBD2 matches 14 bases. TRBV6-7 carries the ORF label, with uncertain function. This CDR3 is 22 amino acids long. J was trimmed by 1 base and V by 5 bases; bases with no gene match: 21. CDR3 coding DNA: TGTGCCAGCAGTCTTACACTGGGACTAGCGGGAGTAGGAGTGGAGGGCCAAGAGACCCAGTACTTC. Translated, it gives CASSLTLGLAGVGVEGQETQYF.